Following are 17 T cell receptor beta chains from one sample sequenced in a study of CD8 T cells in Susac syndrome. The authors reverse transcribed about 0.5 to 1 ug RNA with random hexamers. TCRdb reprocessed the immunoSEQ multiplex PCR reads with MiXCR, giving one entry per CDR3 protein. Among 50,000 or so distinct CDR3 sequences listed, 80% to 95% were seen once. Input material: CD8+ T cells from PBMCs. The receptors derive from a human donor in good health.

The chain carries TRBV28 and TRBJ2-2, with 7 bases aligning to TRBD1. CDR3 length: 13 amino acids. Germline-derived CDR1 and CDR2 are MDHEN and SYDVKM. With V trimmed by 6 bases and J by 6 bases, 4 bases remained unmatched. CDR3 coding DNA: TGTGCCAGCAGCCACAGGGGTGCCGGGGAGCTGTTTTTT. Protein product: CASSHRGAGELFF.

The rearrangement links TRBV20-1 to TRBJ2-5; D is tentatively TRBD1 or TRBD2 (5 bases each). Germline V gives CDR1 DFQATT, CDR2 SNEGSKA (reference sequence). V lost 3 bases, J lost 0 bases, and 20 bases lay in between. CDR3 size: 17 residues. For the CDR3, the DNA is TGCAGTGCTAGTCCTAACCTGGGGGTCTATTACCAAGAGACCCAGTACTTC. Its translation: CSASPNLGVYYQETQYF.

The chain has TRBV27 and TRBJ2-2; possibly TRBD2 for D (6 bases). The CDR3 totals 17 residues. Germline V gene lookup returns CDR1 MNHEY and CDR2 SMNVEV (reference sequence). Between the trimmed V and J ends, which lost 3 bases and 4 bases, there was a span of 18 bases. CDR3 region: CASSFIGPVSGTGELFF. For the CDR3, the DNA is TGTGCCAGCAGTTTTATAGGGCCGGTTAGCGGCACCGGGGAGCTGTTTTTT.

This chain uses TRBV12-3 or TRBV12-4 with TRBJ2-3; D is undetermined. The V end was cut by 0 bases, the J end by 3 bases, with 7 bases between. The CDR3 has 14 amino acids. The CDR3 DNA is TGTGCCAGCAGTTTAGCGAGTCGGACAGATACGCAGTATTTT. Translating gives CASSLASRTDTQYF.

The chain combines TRBV4-2 with TRBJ2-5; either TRBD1 or TRBD2 may supply D (6 bases each). This CDR3 has 14 amino acids. CDR1 is LGHNA, CDR2 YNFKEQ, per germline. V was trimmed by 4 bases and J by 2 bases, leaving 11 bases between them. Here the CDR3 reads CASSPAGTQETQYF. Here the CDR3 DNA reads TGTGCCAGCAGCCCCGCGGGGACACAAGAGACCCAGTACTTC.

This rearrangement joins TRBV5-1 to TRBJ2-1; D is ambiguous. This CDR3 comprises 14 residues. The V gene's germline CDR1 is SGHRS and CDR2 YFSETQ. V was shortened by 0 bases and J by 7 bases, with 11 bases between the two germline ends. CDR3 loop: CASSLVGPPNEQFF. CDR3 in DNA: TGCGCCAGCAGCTTGGTAGGTCCCCCAAATGAGCAGTTCTTC.

The V call is TRBV29-1, the J call TRBJ2-6; weak D call: TRBD1 (6 bases). Germline V gene sequence: CDR1 SQVTM, CDR2 ANQGSEA. Trimming left V 7 bases short and J 0 bases short, with 10 bases between. The CDR3 contains 14 residues. CDR3 residues: CSAGTNSGANVLTF. CDR3 DNA sequence: TGCAGCGCTGGGACAAACTCTGGGGCCAACGTCCTGACTTTC.

The chain employs TRBV29-1 and TRBJ2-5; D is uncertain. Between the trimmed V and J ends, which lost 7 bases and 6 bases, there was a span of 9 bases. The CDR3 loop spans 10 amino acids. CDR1 SQVTM and CDR2 ANQGSEA come from the germline V gene. The CDR3 DNA sequence: TGCAGCGGGACGGCTAAGACCCAGTACTTC. It encodes CSGTAKTQYF.

Written as DNA, the CDR3 is TGCGCCAGCAGCCAAGGTAGCGGGGGGATCAACAATGAGCAGTTCTTC. Amino acids: CASSQGSGGINNEQFF. The V and J genes are TRBV4-1 and TRBJ2-1; 10 bases are a match to TRBD2. Germline CDR1 MGHRA, CDR2 YSYEKL. The ends lost 1 base at V and 5 bases at J; junction bases unmatched: 5. This CDR3 region has 16 residues.

The V and J genes are TRBV7-2 and TRBJ2-1; no reliable D call. The germline V gene encodes CDR1 SGHTA and CDR2 FQGNSA. There are 12 residues in the CDR3. V was clipped by 3 bases and J by 3 bases, with 3 bases between them. The CDR3 DNA follows: TGTGCCAGCAGCTTTCGCTACAATGAGCAGTTCTTC. It encodes CASSFRYNEQFF.

The J gene is TRBJ1-5, the V gene TRBV13; no definite D call. CDR1 PRHDT and CDR2 FYEKMQ come from the germline V gene (reference sequence). The CDR3 has 17 amino acids. Trimming shortened V by 0 bases and J by 0 bases, and 12 bases separated the two germline ends. The CDR3 sequence: CASSLGGGEYSNQPQHF. CDR3 DNA sequence: TGTGCCAGCAGCTTAGGGGGCGGCGAATATAGCAATCAGCCCCAGCATTTT.

This chain joins TRBV18 and TRBJ2-1, with 12 nucleotides matching TRBD2. This CDR3 comprises 19 residues. V shed 4 bases and J 4 bases; nucleotides not matched to a gene: 14. Germline values: CDR1 KGHSH, CDR2 LQKENI. CDR3 protein: CASSLTGLAGLTYYNEQFF. CDR3 DNA: TGTGCCAGCTCACTAACTGGACTAGCGGGACTCACTTATTACAATGAGCAGTTCTTC.

This chain joins TRBV27 and TRBJ2-1, with TRBD2 matching 11 bases. Germline-derived CDR1 and CDR2 are MNHEY and SMNVEV (reference sequence). Losses at the gene ends were 6 bases for V and 2 bases for J; bases not matched to a gene: 6. The CDR3 length is 16 residues. The chain's CDR3 is CASRPGLAVTYNEQFF. The CDR3 DNA reads as TGTGCCAGCAGACCGGGACTAGCGGTTACCTACAATGAGCAGTTCTTC.

The V call is TRBV5-1, the J call TRBJ2-1; 10 nucleotides line up with TRBD2. With 1 base clipped from V and 4 bases from J, the junction kept 14 bases outside the gene matches. Germline-derived CDR1 and CDR2 are SGHRS and YFSETQ. The CDR3 loop spans 19 amino acids. CDR3: CASSLRQSRTSGFYNEQFF. In DNA form, the CDR3 reads TGCGCCAGCAGCTTGCGGCAATCGCGGACTAGCGGATTTTACAATGAGCAGTTCTTC.

The table lists this clonotype with a count of one. CDR3 nucleotide sequence: TGTGCCAGCAGCTTGGCACCGCGAACTGAAGCTTTCTTT. Protein product: CASSLAPRTEAFF. This chain uses TRBV5-6 with TRBJ1-1; D call uncertain. The CDR3 runs to 13 residues. With 0 bases removed from V and 5 bases from J, the gap between germline ends came to 8 bases. The V gene's germline CDR1 is SGHDT and CDR2 YYEEEE.

The chain employs TRBV24-1 and TRBJ2-7, with 9 bases identical to TRBD1. Per germline, CDR1 KGHDR and CDR2 SFDVKD. V shed 4 bases, J shed 3 bases, and the junction held 6 bases outside the gene matches. The CDR3 has 15 residues. The CDR3, as DNA: TGTGCCACCAGTGAAGCCCGGACAGGGGTCTACGAGCAGTACTTC. Translated: CATSEARTGVYEQYF.

The chain joins TRBV19 to TRBJ2-3; D ambiguous. This CDR3 has 15 residues. Trimming removed 2 bases from V and 2 bases from J, with 11 bases in between. CDR1 and CDR2 (germline): LNHDA, SQIVND (reference sequence). The DNA for the CDR3 is TGTGCCAGTAGTATAAGGGCGGCAGTCACAGATACGCAGTATTTT. Translated, it gives CASSIRAAVTDTQYF.